This T cell receptor (beta chain) was obtained from a study of blood T cell repertoires in COVID-19. Clones were read by immunoSEQ multiplex PCR, and TCRdb kept only the in-frame ones, dropping some. The data show roughly 23,000 clones, about 90% seen once. The CDR3 sequence is 17 residues long. Trimming at V came to 5 bases and at J to 1 base, leaving 9 bases not matched to a gene. CDR1 and CDR2 (germline): SGDLS, YYNGEE. The sample consisted of peripheral blood. The gene calls are TRBV9 and TRBJ2-3; 11 nucleotides match TRBD2. This receptor was taken from a woman in her 70s with active COVID-19. The CDR3 is CASSQYSGRAGTDTQYF. The CDR3 DNA follows: TGTGCCAGCAGTCAATATAGCGGGAGGGCCGGCACAGATACGCAGTATTTT.